These 2 T cell receptor beta chains came from one sample sequenced in a study of vaccination and CD4 T cells after COVID-19. The sample's treatment: roughly 10-day PBMC culture with coronavirus spike peptide pools or control peptides (ViraFEST assay). Their specific antigens are unknown. The study sequenced cultured CD4+ T cell DNA using the Oncomine TCR Beta short-read assay. TCRdb re-called the PCR reads with MiXCR, one entry per CDR3 protein. This table holds just over 20,000 distinct CDR3 sequences, 40% to 45% found once. The specimen was CD4+ T cells from blood, cultured in vitro, collected after SARS-CoV-2 vaccination. These receptor sequences come from a human donor who had recovered from COVID-19.

This chain links TRBV2 with TRBJ1-5; TRBD1 might be the D (6 bases). V was pared by 5 bases and J by 4 bases, with 18 bases between. CDR3 length: 16 amino acids. CDR1 and CDR2 (germline): SNHLY, FYNNEI. CDR3: CASSLYVAGANQPQHF. The DNA for the CDR3 is TGTGCCAGCAGTCTGTATGTGGCAGGGGCAAATCAGCCCCAGCATTTT.

The chain has TRBV7-8 and TRBJ2-3, with D maybe TRBD2 (5 bases). V was clipped by 5 bases and J by 3 bases, with 12 bases between them. Germline CDR1 reads SGHVS; CDR2 reads FQNEAQ. The CDR3 totals 14 residues. The CDR3 DNA reads TGTGCCAGCAGCCCCCCACGGGGTACAGATACGCAGTATTTT. This codes for CASSPPRGTDTQYF.